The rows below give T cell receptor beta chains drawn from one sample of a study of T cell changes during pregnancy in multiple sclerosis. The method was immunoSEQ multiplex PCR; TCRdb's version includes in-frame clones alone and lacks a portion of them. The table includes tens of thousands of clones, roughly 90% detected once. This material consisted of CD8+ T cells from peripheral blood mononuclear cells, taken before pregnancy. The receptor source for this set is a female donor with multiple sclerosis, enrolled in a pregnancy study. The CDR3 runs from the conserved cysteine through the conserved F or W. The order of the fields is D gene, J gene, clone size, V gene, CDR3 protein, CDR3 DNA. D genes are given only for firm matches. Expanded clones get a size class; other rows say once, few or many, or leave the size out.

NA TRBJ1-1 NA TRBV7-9 CASSEGPGRNTEAFF TGTGCCAGCAGCGAGGGCCCAGGTCGGAACACTGAAGCTTTCTTT
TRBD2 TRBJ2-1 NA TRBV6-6 CACDSGQISSYNEQFF TGTGCCTGCGATAGCGGGCAAATCAGCTCCTACAATGAGCAGTTCTTC
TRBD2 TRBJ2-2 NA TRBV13 CASSYLASRGDTGELFF TGTGCCAGCAGCTACCTAGCCTCCCGGGGGGACACCGGGGAGCTGTTTTTT
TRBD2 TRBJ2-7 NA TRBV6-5 CASRDQSGGATEQYF TGTGCCAGCAGGGACCAAAGCGGGGGGGCCACCGAGCAGTACTTC
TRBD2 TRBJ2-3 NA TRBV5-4 CASSPGTSGGAIGTQYF TGTGCCAGCAGCCCAGGGACTAGCGGGGGGGCAATAGGTACGCAGTATTTT
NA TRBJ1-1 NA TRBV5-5 CASSLGTGPGTEAFF TGTGCCAGCAGCTTGGGTACAGGGCCGGGGACTGAAGCTTTCTTT
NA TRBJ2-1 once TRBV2 CASPLQGSGRAYNEQFF TGTGCCAGCCCTCTCCAAGGGAGCGGCAGAGCCTACAATGAGCAGTTCTTC
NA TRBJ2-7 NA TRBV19 CASSIELSYEQYF TGTGCCAGTAGTATAGAACTATCCTACGAGCAGTACTTC
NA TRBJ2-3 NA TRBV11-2 CASSSYTDTQYF TGTGCCAGCAGCTCCTACACAGATACGCAGTATTTT
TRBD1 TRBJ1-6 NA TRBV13 CASSLGGRGNSPLHF TGTGCCAGCAGCTTAGGAGGCAGGGGGAATTCACCCCTCCACTTT
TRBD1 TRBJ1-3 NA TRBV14 CASSQEGGQGLGNTIYF TGTGCCAGCAGCCAAGAGGGGGGACAGGGTCTTGGAAACACCATATATTTT
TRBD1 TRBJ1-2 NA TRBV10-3 CANSPDRDRGYYGYTF TGTGCCAATAGTCCAGACCGGGACAGGGGCTACTATGGCTACACCTTC
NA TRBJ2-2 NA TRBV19 CASTLGPYTGELFF TGTGCCAGTACCTTGGGGCCATACACCGGGGAGCTGTTTTTT
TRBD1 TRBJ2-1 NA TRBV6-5 CARLRDRASNEQFF TGTGCCAGACTTCGGGACAGGGCGTCCAATGAGCAGTTCTTC
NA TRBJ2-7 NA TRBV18 CASSPGGGGLYEQYF TGTGCCAGCTCACCCGGGGGCGGGGGCCTCTACGAGCAGTACTTC
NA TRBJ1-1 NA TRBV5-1 CASSLTMMNTEAFF TGCGCCAGCAGCTTGACAATGATGAACACTGAAGCTTTCTTT
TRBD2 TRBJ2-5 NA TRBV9 CASSTRLAGAQETQYF TGTGCCAGCAGCACTCGACTAGCGGGGGCCCAAGAGACCCAGTACTTC
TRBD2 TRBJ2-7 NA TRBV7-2 CASSLGDSGGTYEQYF TGTGCCAGCAGCTTAGGCGATAGCGGGGGCACCTACGAGCAGTACTTC
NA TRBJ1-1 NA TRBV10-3 CAISERGHNTEAFF TGTGCCATCAGTGAAAGAGGACACAACACTGAAGCTTTCTTT
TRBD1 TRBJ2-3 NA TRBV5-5 CASSLGTGVPDTQYF TGTGCCAGCAGCCTCGGGACAGGGGTTCCGGATACGCAGTATTTT
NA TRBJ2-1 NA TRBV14 CASSVHLKTNEQFF TGTGCCAGCAGCGTTCACTTAAAAACCAATGAGCAGTTCTTC
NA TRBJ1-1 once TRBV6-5 CASTPWGGTEAFF TGTGCCAGCACGCCATGGGGAGGCACTGAAGCTTTCTTT
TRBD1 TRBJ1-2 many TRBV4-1 CASSQSTGAGGYTF TGCGCCAGCAGCCAGTCGACAGGGGCAGGTGGCTACACCTTC
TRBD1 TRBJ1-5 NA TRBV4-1 CASSPEVGTANQPQHF TGCGCCAGCAGCCCAGAAGTGGGGACAGCTAATCAGCCCCAGCATTTT
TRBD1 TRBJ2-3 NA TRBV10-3 CAISDYLNKGATDTQYF TGTGCCATCAGTGACTATCTCAATAAGGGGGCGACAGATACGCAGTATTTT
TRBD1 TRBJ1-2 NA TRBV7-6 CASSLTPGQGYGYTF TGTGCCAGCAGCTTAACCCCAGGACAGGGGTATGGCTACACCTTC
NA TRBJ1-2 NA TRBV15 CATSRGDYGYTF TGTGCCACCAGCAGAGGAGATTATGGCTACACCTTC
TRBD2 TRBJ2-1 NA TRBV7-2 CASSYGLASYNEQFF TGTGCCAGCAGCTACGGACTAGCCTCCTACAATGAGCAGTTCTTC
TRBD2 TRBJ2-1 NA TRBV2 CASSEAGGGVYNEQFF TGTGCCAGCAGTGAAGCTGGCGGGGGAGTATACAATGAGCAGTTCTTC